This TCR beta chain was sequenced in a study of shared clonotypes between healthy human individuals. In the study overall: The donors, two women and a few men, were aged 18 to 49.

Roughly 30,000 T cell genomes, or around 0.3 ug DNA, went into unsorted PBMC replicate PCRs. Method: immunoSEQ multiplex PCR; TCRdb's copy keeps in-frame clones and lacks some. The table shows about 490,000 clones, with around 78% occurring only once. As concerns this clone: The antigen remains undetermined.

The CDR3 totals 15 residues. Germline V CDR1 and CDR2: MDHEN, SYDVKM. J was trimmed by 4 bases and V by 3 bases; bases with no gene match: 3. Findings and caveats of the study: A small donor pool kept down the genetic and exposure-history diversity that was represented.

V is TRBV28 and J is TRBJ2-7; 13 nucleotides line up with TRBD2. Sequencing input: PBMCs. This sequence originates from a woman aged 40 to 50 in good health. Some clones in this sample may be carry-over from other donors' samples. CDR3 DNA sequence: TGTGCCAGCAGTTTCCGGACTAGCGGGAGTTACGAGCAGTACTTC. Encoded protein: CASSFRTSGSYEQYF.